Many counts were recorded for the clone carrying this T cell receptor (beta chain). The V gene's germline CDR1 is KGHDR and CDR2 SFDVKD. V was pared by 5 bases and J by 6 bases, with 9 bases between. The CDR3 is 13 amino acids. This sample is part of a study of T cells after yellow fever vaccination. TCRdb redid the calling of the 5' RACE reads with MiXCR, one entry per CDR3 protein. The sample carries a few hundred thousand distinct CDR3 sequences, 8.7% recorded once. The sequence was obtained from a man in his late teens or twenties who received the YFV17D yellow fever vaccine. This chain links TRBV24-1 with TRBJ2-2; D not certain. This material consisted of CD4+ T cells sorted from PBMCs, taken 5 days after the yellow fever booster vaccination. The CDR3 DNA reads as TGTGCCACCAGTGCCCCCTTATCCGGGGAGCTGTTTTTT. Its translation: CATSAPLSGELFF.